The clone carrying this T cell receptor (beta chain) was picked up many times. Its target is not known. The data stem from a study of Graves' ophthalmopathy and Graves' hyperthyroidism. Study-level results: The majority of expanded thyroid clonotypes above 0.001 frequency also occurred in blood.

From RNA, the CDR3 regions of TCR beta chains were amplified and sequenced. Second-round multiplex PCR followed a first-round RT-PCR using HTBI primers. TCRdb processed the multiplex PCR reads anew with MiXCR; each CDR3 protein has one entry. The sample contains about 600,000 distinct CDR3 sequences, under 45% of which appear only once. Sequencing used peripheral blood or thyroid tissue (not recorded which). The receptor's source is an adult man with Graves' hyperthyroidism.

CDR3 nucleotides: TGTGCCAGCAGCCCAAGCAGGGAGGCCTATGGCTACACCTTC. Its translation: CASSPSREAYGYTF. The chain uses TRBV6-4 and TRBJ1-2; tentative D call: TRBD1 (5 bases). The CDR3 is 14 residues long. Germline assignment: CDR1 MRHNA and CDR2 SNTAGT. The ends were cut back, 6 bases at V and 4 bases at J, with 15 bases in the middle.